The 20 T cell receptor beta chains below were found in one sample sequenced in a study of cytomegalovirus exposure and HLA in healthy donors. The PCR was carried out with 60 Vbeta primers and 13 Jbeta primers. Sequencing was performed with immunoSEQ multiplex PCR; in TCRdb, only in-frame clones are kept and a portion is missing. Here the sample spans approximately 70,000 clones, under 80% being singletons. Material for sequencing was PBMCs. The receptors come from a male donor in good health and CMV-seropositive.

CDR3 nucleotide sequence: TGTGCCAGCAGCTTGGCCGGCTCTGGAAACACCATATATTTT. Translated: CASSLAGSGNTIYF. The rearrangement links TRBV5-4 to TRBJ1-3; no clear D. Trimming took off 0 bases at V and 0 bases at J, with 4 bases between the two ends. Per the germline V gene, CDR1 is SGHNT and CDR2 is YYREEE (reference sequence). The CDR3 totals 14 residues.

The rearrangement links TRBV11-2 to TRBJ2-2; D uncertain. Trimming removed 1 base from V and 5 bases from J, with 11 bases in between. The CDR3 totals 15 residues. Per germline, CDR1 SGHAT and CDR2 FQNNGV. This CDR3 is CASSLVGVQTGELFF. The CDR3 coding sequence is TGTGCCAGCAGCTTAGTAGGAGTTCAGACCGGGGAGCTGTTTTTT.

The CDR3 here is CAAATQVNSPLHF. The CDR3 bases are TGTGCCGCTGCGACTCAAGTTAATTCACCCCTCCACTTT. The genes are TRBV19 and TRBJ1-6; D is unresolved. V gave up 11 bases and J gave up 6 bases, with 14 bases separating them. The CDR3 spans 13 residues. Germline V gives CDR1 LNHDA, CDR2 SQIVND (reference sequence).

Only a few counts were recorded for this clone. CDR3 residues: CASSRTSGSSSYNEQFF. CDR3 sequence (DNA): TGCGCCAGCAGCAGGACTAGCGGGTCTAGCTCCTACAATGAGCAGTTCTTC. The gene calls are TRBV5-1 and TRBJ2-1, with 11 bases aligning to TRBD2. There are 17 residues in the CDR3. Germline V gene data show CDR1 as SGHRS and CDR2 as YFSETQ. V was pared by 4 bases and J by 0 bases, with 6 bases of the junction left unmatched.

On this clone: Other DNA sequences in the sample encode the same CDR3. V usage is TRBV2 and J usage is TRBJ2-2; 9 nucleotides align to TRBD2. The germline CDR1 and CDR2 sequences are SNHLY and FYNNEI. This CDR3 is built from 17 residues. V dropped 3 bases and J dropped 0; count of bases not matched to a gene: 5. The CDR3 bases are TGTGCCAGCAGTGAGCGGGCTAGCGGGACGAACACCGGGGAGCTGTTTTTT. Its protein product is CASSERASGTNTGELFF.

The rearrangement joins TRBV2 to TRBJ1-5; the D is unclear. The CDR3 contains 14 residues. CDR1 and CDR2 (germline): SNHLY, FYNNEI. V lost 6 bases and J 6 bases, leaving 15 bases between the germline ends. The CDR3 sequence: CASSSMGGFQPQHF. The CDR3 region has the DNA TGTGCCAGCAGCTCCATGGGAGGATTTCAGCCCCAGCATTTT. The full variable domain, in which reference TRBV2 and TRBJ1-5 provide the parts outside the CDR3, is EPEVTQTPSHQVTQMGQEVILRCVPISNHLYFYWYRQILGQKVEFLVSFYNNEISEKSEIFDDQFSVERPDGSNFTLKIRSTKLEDSAMYFCASSSMGGFQPQHFGDGTRLSIL.

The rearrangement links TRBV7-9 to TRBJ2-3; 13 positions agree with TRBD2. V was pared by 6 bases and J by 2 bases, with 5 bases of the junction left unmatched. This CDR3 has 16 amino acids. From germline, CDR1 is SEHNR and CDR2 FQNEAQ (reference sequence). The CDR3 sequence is CASRATSGGATDTQYF. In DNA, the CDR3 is TGTGCCAGCAGGGCTACTAGCGGGGGGGCCACAGATACGCAGTATTTT.

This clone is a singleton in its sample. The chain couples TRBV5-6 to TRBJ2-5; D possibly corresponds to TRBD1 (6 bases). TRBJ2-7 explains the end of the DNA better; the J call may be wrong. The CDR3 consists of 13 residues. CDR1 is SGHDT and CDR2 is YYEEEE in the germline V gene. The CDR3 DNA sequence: TGTGCCAGCAGCCCTGGACAGACCTACGAGCAGTACTTC. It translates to CASSPGQTYEQYF.

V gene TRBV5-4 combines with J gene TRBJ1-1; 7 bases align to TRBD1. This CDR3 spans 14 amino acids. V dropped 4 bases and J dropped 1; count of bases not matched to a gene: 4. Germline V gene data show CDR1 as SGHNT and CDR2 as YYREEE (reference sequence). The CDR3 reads CASSLGQANTEAFF. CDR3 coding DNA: TGTGCCAGCAGCCTCGGACAGGCGAACACTGAAGCTTTCTTT.

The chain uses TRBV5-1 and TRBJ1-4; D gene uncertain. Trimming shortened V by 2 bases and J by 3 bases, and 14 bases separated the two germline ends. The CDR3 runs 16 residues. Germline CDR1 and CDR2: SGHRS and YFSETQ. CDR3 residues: CASSFGRFGSNEKLFF. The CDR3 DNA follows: TGCGCCAGCAGCTTTGGGAGGTTTGGGTCTAATGAAAAACTGTTTTTT.

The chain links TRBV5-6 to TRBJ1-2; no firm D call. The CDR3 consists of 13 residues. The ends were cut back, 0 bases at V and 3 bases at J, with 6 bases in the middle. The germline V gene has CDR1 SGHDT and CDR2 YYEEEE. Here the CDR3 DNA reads TGTGCCAGCAGCTTGGACACATACTATGGCTACACCTTC. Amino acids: CASSLDTYYGYTF.

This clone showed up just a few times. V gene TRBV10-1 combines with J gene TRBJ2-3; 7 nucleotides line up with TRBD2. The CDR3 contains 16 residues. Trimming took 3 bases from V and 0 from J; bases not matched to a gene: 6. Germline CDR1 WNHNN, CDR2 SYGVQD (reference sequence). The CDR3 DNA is TGCGCCAGCAGTGATAGCCTAGCGGCTAGCACAGATACGCAGTATTTT. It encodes CASSDSLAASTDTQYF.

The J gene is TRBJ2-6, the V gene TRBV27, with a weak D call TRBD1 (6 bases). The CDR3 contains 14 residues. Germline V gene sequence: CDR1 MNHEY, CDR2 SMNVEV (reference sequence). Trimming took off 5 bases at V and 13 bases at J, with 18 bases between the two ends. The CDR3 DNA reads TGTGCCAGCAGTCTGGGACATCTGGCCGGGGTCCTGACTTTC. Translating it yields CASSLGHLAGVLTF.

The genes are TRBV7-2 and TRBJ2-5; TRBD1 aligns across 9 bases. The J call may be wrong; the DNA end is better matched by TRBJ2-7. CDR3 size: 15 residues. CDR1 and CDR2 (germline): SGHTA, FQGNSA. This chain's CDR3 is CASSARGTGSYEQYF. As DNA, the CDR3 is TGTGCCAGCAGCGCAAGGGGGACAGGGAGCTACGAGCAGTACTTC.

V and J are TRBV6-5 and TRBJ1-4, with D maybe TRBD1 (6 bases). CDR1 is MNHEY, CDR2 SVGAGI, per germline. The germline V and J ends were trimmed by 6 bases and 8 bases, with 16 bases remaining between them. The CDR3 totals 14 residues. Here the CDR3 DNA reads TGTGCCAGCAGGGCGGGGGCAATGTGGGAAAAACTGTTTTTT. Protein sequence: CASRAGAMWEKLFF.

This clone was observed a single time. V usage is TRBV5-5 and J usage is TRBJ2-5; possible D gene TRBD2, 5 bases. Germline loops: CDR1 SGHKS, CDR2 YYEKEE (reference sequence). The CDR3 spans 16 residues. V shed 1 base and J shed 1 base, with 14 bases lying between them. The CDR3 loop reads CASSLSVRGGQETQYF. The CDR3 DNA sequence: TGTGCCAGCAGCTTGTCGGTACGGGGTGGCCAAGAGACCCAGTACTTC.

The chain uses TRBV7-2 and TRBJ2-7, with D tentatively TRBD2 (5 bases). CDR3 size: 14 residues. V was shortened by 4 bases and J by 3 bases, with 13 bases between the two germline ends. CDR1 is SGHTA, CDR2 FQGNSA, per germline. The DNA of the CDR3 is TGTGCCAGCAGCTCCTCGGTGGGAGACTACGAGCAGTACTTC. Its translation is CASSSSVGDYEQYF.

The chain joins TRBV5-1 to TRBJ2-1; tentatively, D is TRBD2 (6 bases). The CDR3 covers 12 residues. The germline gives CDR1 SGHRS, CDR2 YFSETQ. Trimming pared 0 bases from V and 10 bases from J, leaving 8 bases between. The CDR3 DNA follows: TGCGCCAGCAGCTTGGTACGGGGGGAGCAGTTCTTC. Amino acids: CASSLVRGEQFF.

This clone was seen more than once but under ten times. CDR3 DNA sequence: TGTGCCAGTAGTATAGATCGGGGGAACGTCATTCAGTACTTC. This sequence encodes CASSIDRGNVIQYF. The chain has TRBV19 and TRBJ2-4; weak D call: TRBD2 (6 bases). V lost 0 bases, J lost 9 bases, and 12 bases lay in between. This CDR3 region has 14 residues. Germline V gives CDR1 LNHDA, CDR2 SQIVND (reference sequence).

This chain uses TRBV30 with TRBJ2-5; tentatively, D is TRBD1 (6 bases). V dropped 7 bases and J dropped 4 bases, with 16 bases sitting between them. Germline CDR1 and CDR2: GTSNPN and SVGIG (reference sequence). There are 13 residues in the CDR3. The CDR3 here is CASIGTIGETQYF. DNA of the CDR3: TGTGCCTCGATAGGGACAATCGGAGAGACCCAGTACTTC.